This T cell receptor (beta chain) was captured by sequencing in a study of cytomegalovirus exposure and HLA in healthy donors. V was clipped by 4 bases and J by 2 bases, with 12 bases between them. This CDR3 contains 14 residues. Per the germline V gene, CDR1 is SGHVS and CDR2 is FNYEAQ. This clone has just one count. Here immunoSEQ multiplex PCR was the method, and the copy in TCRdb shows in-frame clones only, minus some. Here the sample spans some 170,000 clones, 86% being singletons. Sequences were obtained from PBMCs. The source is a young man in good health and CMV-seropositive. This chain links TRBV7-6 with TRBJ2-7; D is possibly TRBD1 (6 bases). The CDR3, as DNA: TGTGCCAGCAGCTCGATTCAGGGGCCCTACGAGCAGTACTTC. Its translation is CASSSIQGPYEQYF.